The 16 T cell receptor beta chains listed next were all sequenced from one sample in a study of blood T cell repertoires in COVID-19. The data were produced by immunoSEQ multiplex PCR, yet TCRdb's version contains in-frame clones alone and is incomplete. The repertoire consists of around 620,000 clones, with about 90% occurring once and the leading ten covering under 0.3%. Material: peripheral blood. These TCRs come from a woman aged 18-30 years with acute or convalescent COVID-19.

The rearrangement uses TRBV18 and TRBJ2-3; D is unresolved. The CDR3 loop spans 12 amino acids. Trimming removed 3 bases from V and 3 bases from J, with 4 bases in between. CDR1 is KGHSH, CDR2 LQKENI, per germline. The CDR3 nucleotides are TGTGCCAGCTCACCTACTACAGATACGCAGTATTTT. Protein product: CASSPTTDTQYF.

This clone was picked up one time. The rearrangement joins TRBV5-1 to TRBJ1-2; D possibly corresponds to TRBD1 (5 bases). The CDR3 is 14 residues long. The germline V gene has CDR1 SGHRS and CDR2 YFSETQ. V lost 4 bases to trimming and J lost 2 bases, with 12 bases between them. Written as DNA, the CDR3 is TGCGCCAGCAGCAACGAGGCAGGGAACTATGGCTACACCTTC. It is translated as CASSNEAGNYGYTF.

This clone appeared a single time. The chain joins TRBV7-6 to TRBJ2-3; 12 nucleotides align to TRBD2. J gave up 2 bases and V 2 bases, and 8 bases lay outside the gene matches. CDR3 length: 18 amino acids. Germline CDR1 SGHVS, CDR2 FNYEAQ. The CDR3 region is CASSLMLAGGWDTDTQYF. The CDR3 DNA reads as TGTGCCAGCAGCTTAATGCTAGCGGGGGGGTGGGACACAGATACGCAGTATTTT.

V gene TRBV19 combines with J gene TRBJ1-2; the match to TRBD1 covers 8 bases. The germline V gene encodes CDR1 LNHDA and CDR2 SQIVND (reference sequence). With 6 bases clipped from V and 8 bases from J, the junction kept 5 bases outside the gene matches. The CDR3 totals 12 residues. CDR3 sequence: CASRRTGSGYTF. The CDR3 DNA reads TGTGCCAGTAGACGGACAGGGAGCGGCTACACCTTC.

The J gene is TRBJ1-2, the V gene TRBV12-3 or TRBV12-4; TRBD1 might be the D (6 bases). Trimming shortened V by 6 bases and J by 4 bases, and 9 bases separated the two germline ends. The CDR3 extends over 12 amino acids. This CDR3 is CASRGTTYGYTF. The CDR3 nucleotides read TGTGCCAGCAGGGGGACAACCTATGGCTACACCTTC.

The chain couples TRBV28 to TRBJ1-6, with D unclear. The germline V gene encodes CDR1 MDHEN and CDR2 SYDVKM. The CDR3 consists of 14 residues. V was cut by 6 bases and J by 5 bases, with 11 bases left in between. CDR3 residues: CASSLSRNNSPLHF. CDR3 DNA: TGTGCCAGCAGCCTCAGCAGGAATAATTCACCCCTCCACTTT.

The rearrangement joins TRBV13 to TRBJ2-3; perhaps TRBD1 as D (6 bases). Trimming left V 5 bases short and J 4 bases short, with 16 bases between. The CDR3 consists of 15 residues. The germline V gene encodes CDR1 PRHDT and CDR2 FYEKMQ (reference sequence). This CDR3 reads CASSGRTDGADTQYF. The CDR3 DNA sequence: TGTGCCAGCAGCGGAAGGACAGATGGGGCAGATACGCAGTATTTT.

The rearrangement uses TRBV27 and TRBJ1-5, with 11 bases aligning to TRBD1. The CDR3 covers 17 residues. The germline gives CDR1 MNHEY, CDR2 SMNVEV (reference sequence). The ends lost 5 bases at V and 10 bases at J; junction bases unmatched: 16. The CDR3 DNA follows: TGTGCCAGCAGTCCATTCGGACAGGGGGCTAAGGATTTACCCCAGCATTTT. It encodes CASSPFGQGAKDLPQHF.

The chain links TRBV7-6 to TRBJ1-1; TRBD1 might be the D (6 bases). Germline-derived CDR1 and CDR2 are SGHVS and FNYEAQ. This CDR3 comprises 12 residues. V was clipped by 1 base and J by 7 bases, with 7 bases between them. The CDR3 here is CASSLGTDEAFF. CDR3 DNA sequence: TGTGCCAGCAGCTTAGGGACAGATGAAGCTTTCTTT.

The rearrangement links TRBV3-1 (or the pseudogene TRBV3-2) to TRBJ1-2; D possibly corresponds to TRBD1 (5 bases). Deletions cut 1 base from V and 8 bases from J, with 17 bases between. The CDR3 is 15 amino acids. Looked up from germline, CDR1 is LGHDT and CDR2 is YNNKEL (reference sequence). DNA for the CDR3: TGTGCCAGCAGCCAAGCTTGGATGGCTGGGGGGGGCTACACCTTC. Protein: CASSQAWMAGGGYTF.

The chain has TRBV3-1 (or the pseudogene TRBV3-2) and TRBJ2-7, with D unclear. The CDR3 loop spans 12 amino acids. Germline CDR1 reads LGHDT; CDR2 reads YNNKEL (reference sequence). V dropped 1 base and J dropped 4 bases, with 5 bases sitting between them. Here the CDR3 reads CASSQGLYEQYF. The CDR3 DNA reads as TGTGCCAGCAGCCAAGGTCTTTACGAGCAGTACTTC.

The gene calls are TRBV19 and TRBJ1-2, with D maybe TRBD1 (6 bases). Trimming took off 9 bases at V and 8 bases at J, with 16 bases between the two ends. The CDR3 is made up of 12 amino acids. Germline V gene sequence: CDR1 LNHDA, CDR2 SQIVND (reference sequence). CDR3 amino acids: CASWGGQGGYTF. The DNA for the CDR3 is TGTGCCAGCTGGGGGGGGCAGGGCGGCTACACCTTC.

This rearrangement joins TRBV19 to TRBJ1-1, with D maybe TRBD1 (6 bases). V lost 3 bases, J lost 4 bases, and 15 bases lay in between. This CDR3 is built from 15 residues. Germline assignment: CDR1 LNHDA and CDR2 SQIVND (reference sequence). CDR3 coding DNA: TGTGCCAGTAGTATCGGCAGGGGCATGAGCACTGAAGCTTTCTTT. Protein product: CASSIGRGMSTEAFF.

This rearrangement joins TRBV27 to TRBJ2-3; D is perhaps TRBD2 (5 bases). V was clipped by 0 bases and J by 0 bases, with 7 bases between them. Germline lookup yields CDR1 MNHEY and CDR2 SMNVEV (reference sequence). This CDR3 has 15 residues. CDR3 amino acids: CASSLSRVSTDTQYF. CDR3 bases: TGTGCCAGCAGTTTATCGCGGGTTAGCACAGATACGCAGTATTTT.

The rearrangement links TRBV4-1 to TRBJ1-1; D is perhaps TRBD1 (5 bases). V was cut by 4 bases and J by 7 bases, with 19 bases left in between. CDR1 is MGHRA, CDR2 YSYEKL, per germline. The CDR3 loop spans 15 amino acids. The CDR3 spells CASSPTIRGRGEAFF. In DNA, the CDR3 is TGCGCCAGCAGCCCGACAATAAGGGGAAGGGGTGAAGCTTTCTTT.

The V call is TRBV11-3, the J call TRBJ2-1; D perhaps matches TRBD2 (5 bases). There are 12 residues in the CDR3. CDR1 is SGHNT, CDR2 YENEEA, per germline. Trimming pared 1 base from V and 10 bases from J, leaving 8 bases between. The CDR3 DNA is TGTGCCAGCAGCTTAGGTCCTAGCGAGCAGTTCTTC. Its translation is CASSLGPSEQFF.